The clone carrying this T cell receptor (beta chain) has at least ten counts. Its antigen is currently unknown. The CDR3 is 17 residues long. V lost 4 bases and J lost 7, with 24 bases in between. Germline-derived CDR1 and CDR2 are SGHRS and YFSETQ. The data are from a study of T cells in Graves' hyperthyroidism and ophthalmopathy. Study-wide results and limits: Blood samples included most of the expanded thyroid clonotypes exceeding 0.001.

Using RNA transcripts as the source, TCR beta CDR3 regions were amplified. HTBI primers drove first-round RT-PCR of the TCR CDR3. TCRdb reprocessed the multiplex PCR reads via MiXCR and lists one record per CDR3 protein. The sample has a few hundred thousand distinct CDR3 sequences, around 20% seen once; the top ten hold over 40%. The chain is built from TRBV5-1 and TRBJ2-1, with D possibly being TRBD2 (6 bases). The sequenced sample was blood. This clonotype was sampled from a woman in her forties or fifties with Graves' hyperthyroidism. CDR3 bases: TGCGCCAGCAGCCCGGGCGGAGGGCGGGGTTCGAGGAATGAGCAGTTCTTC. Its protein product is CASSPGGGRGSRNEQFF.